The TCR beta chain described here comes from a study of cytomegalovirus exposure and HLA in healthy donors. Study summary: Both the 100 to 150 validation repertoires and the 600 to 700 first-cohort repertoires used the same platform, as reported by a later analysis.

Assay: immunoSEQ multiplex PCR; the TCRdb copy retains only in-frame clones and omits some. There are roughly 150,000 clones in the sample; 70% to 90% occur only once, and over 3% lies in the top ten. The donors were members of the validation cohort comprising about 130 subjects, separate from the roughly 670-subject first cohort. Germline V gives CDR1 MNHEY, CDR2 SVGAGI. This CDR3 spans 15 amino acids. V shed 6 bases and J 2 bases; nucleotides not matched to a gene: 10. Material: PBMCs. This chain connects TRBV6-5 to TRBJ2-7; 7 bases agree with TRBD1. The receptor's source is a woman younger than 30 in good health and CMV-seropositive. The CDR3 DNA reads TGTGCCAGCAGACGGGACAGCGACGTTCCCTACGAGCAGTACTTC. This codes for CASRRDSDVPYEQYF.